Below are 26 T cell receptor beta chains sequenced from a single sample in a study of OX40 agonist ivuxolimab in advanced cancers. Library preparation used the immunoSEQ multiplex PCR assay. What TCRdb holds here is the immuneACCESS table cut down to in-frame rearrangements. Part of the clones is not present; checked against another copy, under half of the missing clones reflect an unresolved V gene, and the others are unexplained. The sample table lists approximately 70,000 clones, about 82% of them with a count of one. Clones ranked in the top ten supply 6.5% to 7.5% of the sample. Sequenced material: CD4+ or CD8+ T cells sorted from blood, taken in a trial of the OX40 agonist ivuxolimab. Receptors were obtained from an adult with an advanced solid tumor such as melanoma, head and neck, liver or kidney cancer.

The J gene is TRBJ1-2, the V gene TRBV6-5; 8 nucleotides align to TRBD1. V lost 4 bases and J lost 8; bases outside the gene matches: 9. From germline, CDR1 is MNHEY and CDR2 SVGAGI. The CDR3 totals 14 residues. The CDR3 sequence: CASSSSRDRFGYTF. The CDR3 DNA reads TGTGCCAGCAGTTCGTCCCGGGACAGGTTCGGCTACACCTTC.

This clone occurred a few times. CDR3 amino acids: CSARTGESYTF. The CDR3 coding sequence is TGCAGTGCGAGGACAGGGGAAAGCTACACCTTC. This chain uses TRBV20-1 with TRBJ1-2; TRBD1 agrees at 9 bases. Losses at the gene ends were 6 bases for V and 9 bases for J; bases not matched to a gene: 5. Per the germline V gene, CDR1 is DFQATT and CDR2 is SNEGSKA (reference sequence). The CDR3 sequence is 11 residues long.

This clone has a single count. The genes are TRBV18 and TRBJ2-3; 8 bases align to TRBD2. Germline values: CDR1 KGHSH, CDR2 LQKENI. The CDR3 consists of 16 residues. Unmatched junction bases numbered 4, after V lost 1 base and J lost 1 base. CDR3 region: CASSPRREVGTDTQYF. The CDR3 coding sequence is TGTGCCAGCTCACCACGGCGGGAGGTCGGCACAGATACGCAGTATTTT.

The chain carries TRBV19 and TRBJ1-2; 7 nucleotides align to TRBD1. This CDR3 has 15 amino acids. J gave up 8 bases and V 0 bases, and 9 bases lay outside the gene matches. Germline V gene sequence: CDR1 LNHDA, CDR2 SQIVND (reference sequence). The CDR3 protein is CASSIDPQGGYGYTF. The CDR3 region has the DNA TGTGCCAGTAGTATAGATCCCCAGGGGGGTTACGGCTACACCTTC.

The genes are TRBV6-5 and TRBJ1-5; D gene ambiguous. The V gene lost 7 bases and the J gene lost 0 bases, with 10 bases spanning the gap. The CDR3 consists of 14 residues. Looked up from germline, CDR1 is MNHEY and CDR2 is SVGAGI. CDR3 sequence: CASTYRSSNQPQHF. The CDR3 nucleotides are TGTGCCAGCACGTACAGATCTAGCAATCAGCCCCAGCATTTT.

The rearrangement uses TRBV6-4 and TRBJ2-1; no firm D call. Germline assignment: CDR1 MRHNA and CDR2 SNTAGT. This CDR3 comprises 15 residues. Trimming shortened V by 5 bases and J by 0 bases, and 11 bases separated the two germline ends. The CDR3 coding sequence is TGTGCCAGCAGTTCGACCGTGAGCTCCTACAATGAGCAGTTCTTC. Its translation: CASSSTVSSYNEQFF.

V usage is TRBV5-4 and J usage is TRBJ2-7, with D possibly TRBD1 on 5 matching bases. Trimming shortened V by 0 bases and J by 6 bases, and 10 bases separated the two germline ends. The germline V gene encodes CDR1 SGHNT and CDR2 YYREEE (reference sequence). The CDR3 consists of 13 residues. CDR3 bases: TGTGCCAGCAGCTTGGACAGGACCCCCGAGCAGTACTTC. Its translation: CASSLDRTPEQYF. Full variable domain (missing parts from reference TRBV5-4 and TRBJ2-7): ETGVTQSPTHLIKTRGQQVTLRCSSQSGHNTVSWYQQALGQGPQFIFQYYREEENGRGNFPPRFSGLQFPNYSSELNVNALELDDSALYLCASSLDRTPEQYFGPGTRLTVT.

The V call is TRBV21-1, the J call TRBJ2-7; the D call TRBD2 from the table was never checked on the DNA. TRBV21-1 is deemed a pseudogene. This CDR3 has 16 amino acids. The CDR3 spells CASTNNWVAGVYEQYF. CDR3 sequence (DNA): TGTGCCAGCACCAACAACTGGGTAGCGGGAGTCTACGAGCAGTACTTC.

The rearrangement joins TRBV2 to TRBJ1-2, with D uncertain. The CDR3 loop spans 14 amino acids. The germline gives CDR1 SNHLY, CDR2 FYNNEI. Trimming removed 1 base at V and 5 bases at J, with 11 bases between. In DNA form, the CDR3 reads TGTGCCAGCAGTGAAGAGGGAACCGGTTATGGCTACACCTTC. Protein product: CASSEEGTGYGYTF.

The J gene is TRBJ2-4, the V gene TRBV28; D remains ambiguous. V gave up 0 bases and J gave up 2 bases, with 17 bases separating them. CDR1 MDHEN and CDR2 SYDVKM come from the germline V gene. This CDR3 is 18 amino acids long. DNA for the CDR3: TGTGCCAGCAGTTTATGGCAAGGGTCCAAAGCTCCCAAAAACATTCAGTACTTC. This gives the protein CASSLWQGSKAPKNIQYF. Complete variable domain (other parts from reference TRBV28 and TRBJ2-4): DVKVTQSSRYLVKRTGEKVFLECVQDMDHENMFWYRQDPGLGLRLIYFSYDVKMKEKGDIPEGYSVSREKKERFSLILESASTNQTSMYLCASSLWQGSKAPKNIQYFGAGTRLSVL.

CDR3: CASSLFGTGEAFF. For the CDR3, the DNA is TGTGCCAGCAGTTTATTCGGGACAGGTGAAGCTTTCTTT. The chain has TRBV27 and TRBJ1-1; TRBD1 matches 8 bases. Germline trimming cut 1 base from V and 7 bases from J; bases unmatched to any gene: 2. The CDR3 is 13 amino acids. The germline gives CDR1 MNHEY, CDR2 SMNVEV (reference sequence).

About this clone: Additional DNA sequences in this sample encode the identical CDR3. The CDR3 DNA is TGCGCCAGCAGCTTGTCCGGGCCAAATGAAAAACTGTTTTTT. This gives the protein CASSLSGPNEKLFF. This chain links TRBV5-1 with TRBJ1-4, with D hard to call. Germline CDR1 is SGHRS and CDR2 is YFSETQ. Between the trimmed V and J ends, which lost 1 base and 5 bases, there was a span of 9 bases. The CDR3 totals 14 residues.

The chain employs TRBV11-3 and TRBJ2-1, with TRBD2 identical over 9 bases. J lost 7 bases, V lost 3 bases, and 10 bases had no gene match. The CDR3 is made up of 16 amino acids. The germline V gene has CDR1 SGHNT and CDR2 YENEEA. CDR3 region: CASSFSGGRIANEQFF. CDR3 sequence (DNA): TGTGCCAGCAGCTTTAGCGGGGGAAGAATAGCTAATGAGCAGTTCTTC.

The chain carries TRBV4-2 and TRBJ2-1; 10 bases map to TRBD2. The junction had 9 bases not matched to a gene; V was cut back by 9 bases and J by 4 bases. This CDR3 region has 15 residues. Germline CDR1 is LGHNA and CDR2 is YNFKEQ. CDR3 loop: CASTATSGDYNEQFF. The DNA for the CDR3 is TGTGCCAGTACAGCCACTAGCGGGGATTACAATGAGCAGTTCTTC.

CDR3 protein: CASNGGGPGNEQFF. The DNA for the CDR3 is TGTGCCAGCAACGGGGGAGGGCCAGGGAATGAGCAGTTCTTC. The chain uses TRBV7-2 and TRBJ2-1; TRBD2 matches 7 bases. This CDR3 has 14 amino acids. V trimming: 7 bases; J trimming: 7 bases; junction bases outside the gene matches: 10. Germline V gives CDR1 SGHTA, CDR2 FQGNSA.

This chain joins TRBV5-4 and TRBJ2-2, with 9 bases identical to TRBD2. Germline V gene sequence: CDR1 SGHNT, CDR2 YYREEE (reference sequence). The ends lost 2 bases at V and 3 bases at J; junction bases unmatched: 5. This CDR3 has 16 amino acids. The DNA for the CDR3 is TGTGCCAGCAGCTTCGATAGCGGGGGAGACACCGGGGAGCTGTTTTTT. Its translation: CASSFDSGGDTGELFF.

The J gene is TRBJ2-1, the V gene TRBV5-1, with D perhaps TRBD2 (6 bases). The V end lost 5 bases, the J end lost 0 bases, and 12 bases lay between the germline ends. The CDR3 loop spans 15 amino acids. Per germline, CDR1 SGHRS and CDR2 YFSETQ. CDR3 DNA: TGCGCCAGCAGGTATGCGGGGCCCTCCTACAATGAGCAGTTCTTC. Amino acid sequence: CASRYAGPSYNEQFF. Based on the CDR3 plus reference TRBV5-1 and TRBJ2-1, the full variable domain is KAGVTQTPRYLIKTRGQQVTLSCSPISGHRSVSWYQQTPGQGLQFLFEYFSETQRNKGNFPGRFSGRQFSNSRSEMNVSTLELGDSALYLCASRYAGPSYNEQFFGPGTRLTVL.

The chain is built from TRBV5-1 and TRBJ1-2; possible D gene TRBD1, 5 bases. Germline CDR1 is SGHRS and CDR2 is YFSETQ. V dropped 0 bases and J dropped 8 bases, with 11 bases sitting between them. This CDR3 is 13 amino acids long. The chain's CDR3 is CASSLGGGAGYTF. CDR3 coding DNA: TGCGCCAGCAGCTTGGGAGGCGGGGCAGGCTACACCTTC.

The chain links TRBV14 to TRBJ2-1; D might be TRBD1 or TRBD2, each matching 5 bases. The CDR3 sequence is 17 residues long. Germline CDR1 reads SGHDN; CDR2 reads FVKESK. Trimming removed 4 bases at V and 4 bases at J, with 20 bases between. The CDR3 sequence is CASSPDLGVKIYNEQFF. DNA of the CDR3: TGTGCCAGCAGCCCCGATTTGGGGGTCAAGATTTACAATGAGCAGTTCTTC.

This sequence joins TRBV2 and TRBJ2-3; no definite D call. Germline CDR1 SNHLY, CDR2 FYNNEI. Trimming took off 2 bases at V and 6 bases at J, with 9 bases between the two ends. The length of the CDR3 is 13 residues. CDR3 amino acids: CASSENQLDTQYF. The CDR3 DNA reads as TGTGCCAGCAGTGAAAACCAGCTGGATACGCAGTATTTT.

The CDR3 bases are TGTGCCAGCAGCTTCACTAGCGTTCCAGATACGCAGTATTTT. Its protein product is CASSFTSVPDTQYF. This rearrangement joins TRBV5-6 to TRBJ2-3; TRBD2 matches at 7 bases. Germline V lookup: CDR1 SGHDT, CDR2 YYEEEE. V gave up 2 bases and J gave up 4 bases; unmatched junction bases: 4. CDR3 size: 14 residues.

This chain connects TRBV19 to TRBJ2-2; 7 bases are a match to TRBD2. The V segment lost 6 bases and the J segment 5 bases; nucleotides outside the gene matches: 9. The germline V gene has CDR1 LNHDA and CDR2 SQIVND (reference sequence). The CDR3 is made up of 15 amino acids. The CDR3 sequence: CASSPGRGRTGELFF. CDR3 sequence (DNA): TGTGCCAGTAGCCCTGGGAGGGGCAGGACCGGGGAGCTGTTTTTT.

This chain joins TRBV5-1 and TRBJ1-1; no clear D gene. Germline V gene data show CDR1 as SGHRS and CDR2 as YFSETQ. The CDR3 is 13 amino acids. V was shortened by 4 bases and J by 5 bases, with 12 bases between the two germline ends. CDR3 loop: CASSRAATTEAFF. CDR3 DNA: TGCGCCAGCAGCCGAGCCGCGACAACTGAAGCTTTCTTT.

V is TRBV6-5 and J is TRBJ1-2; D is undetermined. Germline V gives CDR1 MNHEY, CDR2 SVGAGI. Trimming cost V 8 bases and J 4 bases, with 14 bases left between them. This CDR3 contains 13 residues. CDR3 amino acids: CASSPIALYGYTF. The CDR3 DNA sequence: TGTGCCAGCTCCCCGATAGCTCTCTATGGCTACACCTTC.

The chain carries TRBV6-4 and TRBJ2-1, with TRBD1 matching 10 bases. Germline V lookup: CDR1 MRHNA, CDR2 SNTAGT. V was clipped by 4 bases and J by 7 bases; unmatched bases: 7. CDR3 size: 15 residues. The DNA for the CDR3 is TGTGCCAGCAGTGTGAGGGACAGGGGTGTAAATGAGCAGTTCTTC. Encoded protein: CASSVRDRGVNEQFF.

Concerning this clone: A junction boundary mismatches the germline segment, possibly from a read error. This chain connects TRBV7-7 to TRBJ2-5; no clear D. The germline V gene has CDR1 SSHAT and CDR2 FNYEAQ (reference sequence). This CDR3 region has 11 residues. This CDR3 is CASSLGKTQYF. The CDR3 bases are TGTGCTAGCAGCTTAGGGAAGACCCAGTACTTC.